Below are 26 T cell receptor beta chains sequenced from a single sample in a study of shared clonotypes between healthy human individuals (TCRdb year 2020). For the CD8 naive samples, CD45RO-negative cells were positively selected for CCR7, yielding a CD45RA+CCR7+ population from which TemRA cells were excluded. Preparation of the library involved the immunoSEQ multiplex PCR assay. The clones in this table, taken by TCRdb from immuneACCESS, are in-frame only. Not every clone is retained; where verified, under half of the shortfall comes from an unresolved V gene, and the cause of the rest is unknown. Across this sample there are roughly 890,000 clones, with approximately 92% seen only once. Around 24% of the sample goes to the ten largest clones. The sample consisted of naive CD8+ T cells sorted from blood. This sample's cell subset or site label indicates: CD45RA+CCR7+. Receptors originate from a man aged 25 to 45 in good health.

This chain joins TRBV7-8 and TRBJ1-1; D gene ambiguous. Trimming removed 2 bases at V and 3 bases at J, with 19 bases between. Germline V gene sequence: CDR1 SGHVS, CDR2 FQNEAQ. CDR3 size: 17 residues. DNA of the CDR3: TGTGCCAGCAGCTTACACAATAGGGCCAACCCTTACACTGAAGCTTTCTTT. Its translation is CASSLHNRANPYTEAFF.

The gene calls are TRBV28 and TRBJ2-3; D unresolved. The CDR3 sequence is 15 residues long. Trimming cost V 3 bases and J 4 bases, with 14 bases left between them. Per the germline V gene, CDR1 is MDHEN and CDR2 is SYDVKM. In DNA, the CDR3 is TGTGCCAGCAGTTTCTTCGGAAAGTCTGCAGATACGCAGTATTTT. As protein: CASSFFGKSADTQYF.

This clone was counted many times. This CDR3 is also generated by other DNA sequences in the sample. V gene TRBV6-4 combines with J gene TRBJ2-3; maybe TRBD2 (6 bases). Per the germline V gene, CDR1 is MRHNA and CDR2 is SNTAGT. The CDR3 runs to 15 residues. V was pared by 3 bases and J by 1 base, with 11 bases between. The CDR3 loop is CASSEVSGGTDTQYF. In DNA form, the CDR3 reads TGTGCCAGCAGTGAAGTGTCGGGAGGCACAGATACGCAGTATTTT.

This chain connects TRBV19 to TRBJ2-1, with D tentatively TRBD1 (6 bases). V was shortened by 0 bases and J by 7 bases, with 7 bases between the two germline ends. The CDR3 consists of 13 residues. Germline V lookup: CDR1 LNHDA, CDR2 SQIVND (reference sequence). CDR3 amino acids: CASSIDTGNEQFF. The CDR3 bases are TGTGCCAGTAGTATAGATACAGGGAATGAGCAGTTCTTC.

This chain connects TRBV5-1 to TRBJ2-7, with 7 bases that match TRBD1. CDR1 and CDR2 (germline): SGHRS, YFSETQ. The ends lost 3 bases at V and 3 bases at J; junction bases unmatched: 6. This CDR3 spans 14 amino acids. The CDR3 is CASSSDRVNYEQYF. Here the CDR3 DNA reads TGCGCCAGCAGCTCCGACAGGGTAAACTACGAGCAGTACTTC.

This sequence joins TRBV27 and TRBJ2-6, with D possibly matching TRBD1 (6 bases). Germline lookup yields CDR1 MNHEY and CDR2 SMNVEV (reference sequence). V was pared by 1 base and J by 0 bases, with 7 bases between. The CDR3 has 16 residues. This CDR3 reads CASSLLGGSGANVLTF. The CDR3 DNA is TGTGCCAGCAGTTTATTAGGGGGCTCTGGGGCCAACGTCCTGACTTTC.

The chain uses TRBV7-3 and TRBJ1-5, with 7 bases aligning to TRBD1. Germline lookup yields CDR1 SGHTA and CDR2 FQGTGA. This CDR3 region has 24 residues. Germline trimming cut 1 base from V and 4 bases from J; bases unmatched to any gene: 31. CDR3 nucleotides: TGTGCCAGCAGCTTAATTGGTTCTCCCGCACCATTCGGACAGGTTTTGTGGGGAAATCAGCCCCAGCATTTT. Its translation is CASSLIGSPAPFGQVLWGNQPQHF.

The chain recombines TRBV27 with TRBJ2-2; the D gene is possibly TRBD1 (5 bases). Trimming shortened V by 8 bases and J by 7 bases, and 8 bases separated the two germline ends. The CDR3 is made up of 11 amino acids. In germline, CDR1 is MNHEY, CDR2 SMNVEV (reference sequence). The chain's CDR3 is CASGRVGELFF. DNA of the CDR3: TGTGCCAGCGGCAGGGTCGGGGAGCTGTTTTTT.

The chain combines TRBV27 with TRBJ1-5; 8 bases are shared with TRBD1. The V gene end was trimmed by 6 bases and the J gene end by 6 bases; junction bases not matched to a gene: 7. Germline loops: CDR1 MNHEY, CDR2 SMNVEV (reference sequence). The CDR3 spans 14 residues. The CDR3 nucleotides read TGTGCCAGCAGCATCGGACAGGGCACTCAGCCCCAGCATTTT. Its translation: CASSIGQGTQPQHF.

V gene TRBV7-9 combines with J gene TRBJ2-6, with 11 nucleotides matching TRBD2. CDR1 and CDR2 from the germline V gene are SEHNR and FQNEAQ (reference sequence). CDR3 length: 16 residues. V trimming: 8 bases; J trimming: 2 bases; junction bases outside the gene matches: 5. CDR3 DNA sequence: TGTGCCAGCGATTCTAGCGGGAGGACTGGGGCCAACGTCCTGACTTTC. This sequence encodes CASDSSGRTGANVLTF.

This chain joins TRBV19 and TRBJ2-1; 8 bases match TRBD2. Trimming at V came to 3 bases and at J to 10 bases, leaving 8 bases not matched to a gene. From germline, CDR1 is LNHDA and CDR2 SQIVND (reference sequence). The CDR3 has 14 residues. The CDR3 is CASSIGTSAGEQFF. The CDR3 DNA reads TGTGCCAGTAGTATCGGGACTAGTGCGGGCGAGCAGTTCTTC. The full variable domain, its missing parts supplied by reference TRBV19 and TRBJ2-1, is DGGITQSPKYLFRKEGQNVTLSCEQNLNHDAMYWYRQDPGQGLRLIYYSQIVNDFQKGDIAEGYSVSREKKESFPLTVTSAQKNPTAFYLCASSIGTSAGEQFFGPGTRLTVL.

The chain recombines TRBV15 with TRBJ2-2, with D possibly called TRBD1 or TRBD2 (5 bases each). The CDR3 is 19 residues long. The V end lost 2 bases, the J end lost 4 bases, and 23 bases lay between the germline ends. Germline values: CDR1 LNHNV, CDR2 YYDKDF (reference sequence). The CDR3 here is CATSRFAIGDPVGTGELFF. CDR3 in DNA: TGTGCCACCAGCAGATTCGCGATAGGGGACCCGGTCGGCACCGGGGAGCTGTTTTTT.

The chain joins TRBV10-3 to TRBJ2-3; 8 bases line up with TRBD2. V dropped 2 bases and J dropped 4; count of bases not matched to a gene: 8. CDR3 length: 16 residues. In germline, CDR1 is ENHRY, CDR2 SYGVKD. CDR3 sequence (DNA): TGTGCCATCAGTGAGCAAGCGGGAGTCCTCCCAGATACGCAGTATTTT. This sequence encodes CAISEQAGVLPDTQYF.

CDR3 loop: CASSPRDRGLLGSYNEQFF. CDR3 DNA sequence: TGCGCCAGCAGCCCCCGGGACAGGGGGCTTCTTGGCTCCTACAATGAGCAGTTCTTC. V gene TRBV5-1 combines with J gene TRBJ2-1, with 12 bases identical to TRBD1. The CDR3 is made up of 19 amino acids. Trimming took 4 bases from V and 0 from J; bases not matched to a gene: 11. CDR1 and CDR2 from the germline V gene are SGHRS and YFSETQ.

V usage is TRBV6-6 and J usage is TRBJ2-7; no reliable D call. V lost 5 bases to trimming and J lost 7 bases, with 15 bases between them. CDR1 and CDR2 (germline): MNHNY, SVGAGI (reference sequence). The CDR3 spans 13 residues. The CDR3 bases are TGTGCCAGCAGTCAAGGACGGGCCTTAGAGCAGTACTTC. It is translated as CASSQGRALEQYF.

This sequence joins TRBV7-8 and TRBJ2-1; 10 nucleotides line up with TRBD1. CDR1 is SGHVS, CDR2 FQNEAQ, per germline. This CDR3 has 18 amino acids. V gave up 5 bases and J gave up 2 bases; unmatched junction bases: 12. This CDR3 is CASSLGTWDRGPYNEQFF. In DNA, the CDR3 is TGTGCCAGCAGCCTAGGGACCTGGGACAGGGGTCCCTACAATGAGCAGTTCTTC.

The chain is built from TRBV29-1 and TRBJ2-1, with D unclear. The CDR3 consists of 13 residues. The germline gives CDR1 SQVTM, CDR2 ANQGSEA. Trimming cost V 1 base and J 8 bases, with 12 bases left between them. The CDR3 sequence: CSVEVQPSDEQFF. The CDR3 DNA follows: TGCAGCGTTGAAGTCCAGCCCAGCGATGAGCAGTTCTTC.

The rearrangement joins TRBV6-6 to TRBJ2-4, with TRBD1 matching over 7 bases. Germline loops: CDR1 MNHNY, CDR2 SVGAGI (reference sequence). V lost 5 bases to trimming and J lost 4 bases; unmatched junction nucleotides: 11. CDR3 length: 16 amino acids. This CDR3 is CASSPRDRDLKNIQYF. The CDR3 DNA follows: TGTGCCAGCAGTCCCCGGGACAGAGATTTAAAAAACATTCAGTACTTC.

This clone was found once. This sequence joins TRBV15 and TRBJ1-4; 11 bases line up with TRBD1. The CDR3 is made up of 20 amino acids. Germline V gene sequence: CDR1 LNHNV, CDR2 YYDKDF (reference sequence). J was trimmed by 8 bases and V by 5 bases; bases with no gene match: 22. Here the CDR3 reads CATSGRTGTGGLETSEKLFF. CDR3 coding DNA: TGTGCCACCAGCGGACGAACCGGGACAGGGGGGCTGGAAACCTCGGAAAAACTGTTTTTT.

The chain employs TRBV6-6 and TRBJ2-1; perhaps TRBD2 as D (5 bases). Germline V gene lookup returns CDR1 MNHNY and CDR2 SVGAGI (reference sequence). The CDR3 spans 16 residues. With 0 bases removed from V and 2 bases from J, the gap between germline ends came to 11 bases. The CDR3 coding sequence is TGTGCCAGCAGTTACTCGCCTAGCTACGCCTACAATGAGCAGTTCTTC. Its translation is CASSYSPSYAYNEQFF.

This clone was counted only a few times. V and J are TRBV27 and TRBJ1-2, with TRBD1 as a possible D gene (5 bases). CDR3 length equals 13 residues. The germline V gene has CDR1 MNHEY and CDR2 SMNVEV (reference sequence). Deletions cut 3 bases from V and 10 bases from J, with 15 bases between. The CDR3 protein is CASSFAGGLDYTF. The CDR3 coding sequence is TGTGCCAGCAGTTTTGCGGGGGGTTTGGACTACACCTTC.

The J gene is TRBJ2-2, the V gene TRBV29-1, with 12 bases aligning to TRBD2. This CDR3 has 15 residues. V shed 4 bases, J shed 0 bases, and the junction held 0 bases outside the gene matches. Germline V gene sequence: CDR1 SQVTM, CDR2 ANQGSEA. As DNA, the CDR3 is TGCAGCGTTGGGACTAGCGGGACGAACACCGGGGAGCTGTTTTTT. Its protein is CSVGTSGTNTGELFF.

The chain recombines TRBV7-2 with TRBJ2-3; D may be TRBD1 (5 bases). This CDR3 is 12 amino acids long. Trimming removed 3 bases at V and 5 bases at J, with 6 bases between. From germline, CDR1 is SGHTA and CDR2 FQGNSA. CDR3 region: CASSFTGDTQYF. As DNA, the CDR3 is TGTGCCAGCAGCTTCACAGGAGATACGCAGTATTTT.

The rearrangement links TRBV7-9 to TRBJ2-1, with D perhaps matching TRBD1 or TRBD2 (5 bases each). CDR1 is SEHNR, CDR2 FQNEAQ, per germline (reference sequence). Trimming left V 1 base short and J 6 bases short, with 13 bases between. The CDR3 has 15 amino acids. The CDR3 bases are TGTGCCAGCAGCTTAGAAACGGGACGAAGCAATGAGCAGTTCTTC. It encodes CASSLETGRSNEQFF.

This clone was picked up a small number of times. V and J are TRBV2 and TRBJ1-2; 7 nucleotides line up with TRBD1. The germline V gene has CDR1 SNHLY and CDR2 FYNNEI. This CDR3 comprises 16 residues. Trimming took 5 bases from V and 7 from J; bases not matched to a gene: 16. CDR3 in amino acids: CASSLFPDRANSGYTF. The CDR3 region has the DNA TGTGCCAGCAGTCTCTTCCCCGACAGGGCTAATTCTGGCTACACCTTC.

The rearrangement links TRBV11-2 to TRBJ2-3; D might be TRBD1 or TRBD2, each matching 5 bases. The CDR3 consists of 14 residues. Trimming took off 5 bases at V and 2 bases at J, with 11 bases between the two ends. CDR1 SGHAT and CDR2 FQNNGV come from the germline V gene. DNA of the CDR3: TGTGCCAGCAGCCCGGGACCGTACACAGATACGCAGTATTTT. Translation: CASSPGPYTDTQYF.